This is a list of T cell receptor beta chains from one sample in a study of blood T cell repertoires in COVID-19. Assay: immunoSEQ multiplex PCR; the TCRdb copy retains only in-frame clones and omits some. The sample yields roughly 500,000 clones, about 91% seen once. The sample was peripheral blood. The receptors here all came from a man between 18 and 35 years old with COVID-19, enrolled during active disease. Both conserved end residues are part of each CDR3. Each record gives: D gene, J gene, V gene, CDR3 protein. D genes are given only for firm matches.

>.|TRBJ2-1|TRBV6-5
CASSYTAEGINEQFF
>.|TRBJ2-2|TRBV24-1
CATSAAGRGTGELFF
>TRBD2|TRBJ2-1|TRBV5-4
CASSLGPGLAGGPLNEQFF
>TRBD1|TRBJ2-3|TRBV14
CASSYRGTDTQYF
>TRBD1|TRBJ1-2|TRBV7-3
CASSPNLQGDYGYTF
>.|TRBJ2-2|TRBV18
CASSPTGGELFF
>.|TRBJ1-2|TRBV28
CASSPEVVSRNGYTF
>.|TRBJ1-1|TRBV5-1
CASSPFGGAEAFF
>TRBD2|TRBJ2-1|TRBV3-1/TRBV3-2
CASSQEIAGVTNEQFF
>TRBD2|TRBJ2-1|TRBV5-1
CASSPGLAGQNEQFF
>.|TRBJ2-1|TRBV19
CASSRESSYNEQFF
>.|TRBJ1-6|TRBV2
CASSGRETKNNSPLHF
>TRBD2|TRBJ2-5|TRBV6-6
CASRRGLAGNQETQYF
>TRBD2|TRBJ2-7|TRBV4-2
CASSQTASGRGFYEQYF
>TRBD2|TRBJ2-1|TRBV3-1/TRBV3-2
CASSQDLAGLYNEQFF
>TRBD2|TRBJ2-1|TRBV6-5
CASSYSLGLGYEQFF
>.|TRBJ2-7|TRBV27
CASSFSRGSYEQYF
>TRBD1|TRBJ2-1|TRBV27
CASSRDRGDYNEQFF
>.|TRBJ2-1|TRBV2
CASRPGTESYNEQFF
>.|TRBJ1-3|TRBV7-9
CASSLGQSSGNTIYF
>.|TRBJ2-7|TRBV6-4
CASSRETHTPQYF
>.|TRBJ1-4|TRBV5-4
CASSNTATNEKLFF
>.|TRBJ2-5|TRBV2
CASILEQETQYF
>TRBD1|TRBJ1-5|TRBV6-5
CASRATGVLQPQHF
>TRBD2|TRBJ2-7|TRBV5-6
CASSFGGMVEQYF
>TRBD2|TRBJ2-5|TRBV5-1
CASSLGTSGGRETQYF
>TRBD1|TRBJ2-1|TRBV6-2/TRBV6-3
CASSSTGTGSVSEQFF
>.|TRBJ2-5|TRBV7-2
CASSSWAEETQYF
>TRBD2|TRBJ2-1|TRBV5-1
CASSSWVGTSGYNEQFF
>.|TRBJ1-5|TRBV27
CASSLRGMGQPQHF
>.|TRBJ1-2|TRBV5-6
CASSLALRDGYTF
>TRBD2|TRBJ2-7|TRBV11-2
CASSLRLATDYEQYF
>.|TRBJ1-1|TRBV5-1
CASSLAGPNTEAFF
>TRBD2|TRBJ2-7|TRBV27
CASSLAAGGINEQYF
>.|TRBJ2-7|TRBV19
CASSGQPSYEQYF
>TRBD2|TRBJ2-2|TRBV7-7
CASSLAKAGVGTGELFF
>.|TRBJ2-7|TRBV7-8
CASSPWTTYEQYF
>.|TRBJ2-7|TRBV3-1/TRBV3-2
CASSQRGIRDGSYEQYF
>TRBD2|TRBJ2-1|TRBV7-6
CASSLALAGSSYNEQFF
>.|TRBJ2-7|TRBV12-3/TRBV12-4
CASSSGQYGEQYF